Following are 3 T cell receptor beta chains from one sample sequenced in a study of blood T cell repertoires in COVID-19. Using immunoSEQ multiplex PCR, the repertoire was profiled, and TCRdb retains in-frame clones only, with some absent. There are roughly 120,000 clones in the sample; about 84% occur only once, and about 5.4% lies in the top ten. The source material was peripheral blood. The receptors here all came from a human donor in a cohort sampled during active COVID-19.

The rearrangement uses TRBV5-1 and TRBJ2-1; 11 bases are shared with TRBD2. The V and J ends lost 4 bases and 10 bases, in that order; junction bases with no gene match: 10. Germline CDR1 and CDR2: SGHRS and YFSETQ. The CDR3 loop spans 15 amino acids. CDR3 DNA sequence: TGCGCCAGCAGCGCACTAGCGGGAGCCCCCCAGGAGCAGTTCTTC. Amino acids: CASSALAGAPQEQFF.

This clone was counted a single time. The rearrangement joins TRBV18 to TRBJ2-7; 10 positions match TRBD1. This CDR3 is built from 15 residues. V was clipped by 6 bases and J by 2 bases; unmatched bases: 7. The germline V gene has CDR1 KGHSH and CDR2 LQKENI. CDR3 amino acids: CASSGGTGATYEQYF. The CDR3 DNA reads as TGTGCCAGCTCGGGCGGGACAGGGGCTACCTACGAGCAGTACTTC.

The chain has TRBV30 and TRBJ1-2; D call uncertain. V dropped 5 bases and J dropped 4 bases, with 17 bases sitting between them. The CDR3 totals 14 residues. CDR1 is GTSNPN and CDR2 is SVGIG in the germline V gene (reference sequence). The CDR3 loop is CAWGFGSRSYGYTF. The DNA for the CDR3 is TGTGCCTGGGGATTTGGGTCGCGGAGCTATGGCTACACCTTC.